Described below is a single TCR beta chain sequence and its context. The antigen is undetermined. This entry comes from a study of CD8+ T cells in alopecia areata. Study-wide points: Scalp clonality and expanded CD8+ clones among the top 100 showed significant decreases with tofacitinib.

Treatment specified: oral pan-JAK inhibitor, 5-10 mg twice daily. PBMCs provided sorted CD4+ and CD8+ T cells. Following extraction, RNA underwent reverse transcription to cDNA, which served as the sequencing template. Here immunoSEQ multiplex PCR was the method, and the copy in TCRdb shows in-frame clones only, minus some. The sample lists fewer than 350,000 clones, more than 45% occurring once. This receptor was taken from a human donor with alopecia areata. Sequenced here: CD4+ T cells sorted from blood, sampled at week 24, from a patient treated with tofacitinib.

DNA for the CDR3: TGTGCCAGCAGTTTAGCGACAGGGGGAAATTCACCCCTCCACTTT. It translates to CASSLATGGNSPLHF. The chain is built from TRBV6-5 and TRBJ1-6; 9 bases fit TRBD1. With V trimmed by 4 bases and J by 7 bases, 5 bases remained unmatched. CDR3 size: 15 residues. CDR1 and CDR2 (germline): MNHEY, SVGAGI.